The clone carrying this T cell receptor beta chain was counted many times. Its specificity is unknown. Barcoded TCR alpha and TCR beta cDNA libraries with UMIs came from 5'RACE using constant-segment primers. TCRdb itself ran the 5' RACE reads through MiXCR, one entry per CDR3 protein. The profile shows about 290,000 distinct CDR3 sequences, roughly 15% of them singletons. The sample comes from a study of T-cell memory formation after mild COVID-19. Notes on the study in general: The study found balanced CD4/CD8 in clones contracting day 15 to 85 and a CD4+ lean in later expanders.

Germline-derived CDR1 and CDR2 are ENHRY and SYGVKD. V was clipped by 6 bases and J by 5 bases, with 16 bases between them. This CDR3 has 14 residues. The chain combines TRBV10-3 with TRBJ1-1; maybe TRBD1 (6 bases). The specimen was PBMCs or a T cell subset sorted from them (not recorded which). This receptor was obtained from a man between 18 and 29 years old who had mild COVID-19 (a few samples of this study predate the infection). Cell type and time point are not known. DNA of the CDR3: TGTGCCATCAGGGGACAAGGCTGGCATACTGAAGCTTTCTTT. Translated, it gives CAIRGQGWHTEAFF.